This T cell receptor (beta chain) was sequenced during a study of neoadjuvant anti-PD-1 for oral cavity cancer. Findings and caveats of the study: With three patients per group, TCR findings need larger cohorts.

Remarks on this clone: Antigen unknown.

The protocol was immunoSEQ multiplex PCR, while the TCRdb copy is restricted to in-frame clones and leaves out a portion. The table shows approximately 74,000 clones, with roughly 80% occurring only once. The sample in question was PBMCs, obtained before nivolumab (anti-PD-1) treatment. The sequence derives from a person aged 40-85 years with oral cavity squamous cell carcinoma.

The CDR3 sequence is CASSEAHGNQPQHF. The CDR3 nucleotides are TGTGCCAGCAGTGAAGCGCATGGCAATCAGCCCCAGCATTTT. The chain joins TRBV6-1 to TRBJ1-5; D is ambiguous. The CDR3 consists of 14 residues. Per the germline V gene, CDR1 is MNHNS and CDR2 is SASEGT. V was cut by 0 bases and J by 2 bases, with 5 bases left in between.